One sample yielded the 27 T cell receptor beta chains listed below, sequenced in a study of T-cell reconstitution after alpha-beta-depleted transplantation in children. Unique molecular identifiers were built into the TCRbeta library. TCRdb itself ran the PCR reads through MiXCR, one entry per CDR3 protein. Here the sample spans hundreds of thousands of distinct CDR3 sequences, nearly 10% being singletons. Sample: PBMCs from the stem cell graft donor, taken from the stem cell graft. The receptors were sampled from a human donor who donated a stem cell graft to a child with SCID.

This clonotype was detected ten times or more. The rearrangement joins TRBV2 to TRBJ1-1; no clear D. Per germline, CDR1 SNHLY and CDR2 FYNNEI. V lost 4 bases and J 1 base, leaving 4 bases between the germline ends. The CDR3 has 12 amino acids. The CDR3 protein is CASSAGNTEAFF. CDR3 bases: TGTGCCAGCAGTGCTGGGAACACTGAAGCTTTCTTT. Full variable domain (outside the CDR3, taken from reference TRBV2 and TRBJ1-1): EPEVTQTPSHQVTQMGQEVILRCVPISNHLYFYWYRQILGQKVEFLVSFYNNEISEKSEIFDDQFSVERPDGSNFTLKIRSTKLEDSAMYFCASSAGNTEAFFGQGTRLTVV.

In this sample, this clonotype turned up many times. The J gene is TRBJ2-1, the V gene TRBV12-3 or TRBV12-4; D is undetermined. This CDR3 is 11 amino acids long. Trimming took 8 bases from V and 5 from J, leaving 7 bases between them. The CDR3 DNA reads TGTGCCAGCCTGTTAAACAATGAGCAGTTCTTC. This gives the protein CASLLNNEQFF.

This clonotype turned up a few times. The V gene is TRBV19, the J gene TRBJ1-2; 8 bases map to TRBD1. The CDR3 covers 16 residues. V shed 2 bases and J 2 bases; nucleotides not matched to a gene: 7. In germline, CDR1 is LNHDA, CDR2 SQIVND (reference sequence). The CDR3 nucleotides read TGTGCCAGTAGTATACAGGGGGCAACCGGAAACTATGGCTACACCTTC. Its translation: CASSIQGATGNYGYTF.

The V and J genes are TRBV2 and TRBJ2-3; maybe TRBD1 (5 bases). Trimming removed 1 base from V and 2 bases from J, with 7 bases in between. CDR3 length: 14 amino acids. The germline V gene encodes CDR1 SNHLY and CDR2 FYNNEI. The CDR3 sequence is CASSEGQYTDTQYF. Here the CDR3 DNA reads TGTGCCAGCAGTGAAGGACAGTACACAGATACGCAGTATTTT.

There are a few counts of this clonotype. The chain links TRBV5-1 to TRBJ2-3; the match to TRBD2 covers 12 bases. The CDR3 contains 17 residues. J lost 8 bases, V lost 0 bases, and 10 bases had no gene match. Germline lookup yields CDR1 SGHRS and CDR2 YFSETQ. DNA for the CDR3: TGCGCCAGCAGCTTGGCCGCTAGCGGGGGGGCTTTTGGTACGCAGTATTTT. Translating gives CASSLAASGGAFGTQYF. Full variable domain (missing parts from reference TRBV5-1 and TRBJ2-3): KAGVTQTPRYLIKTRGQQVTLSCSPISGHRSVSWYQQTPGQGLQFLFEYFSETQRNKGNFPGRFSGRQFSNSRSEMNVSTLELGDSALYLCASSLAASGGAFGTQYFGPGTRLTVL.

This clonotype appeared a few times. The chain uses TRBV6-5 and TRBJ1-5, with D tentatively TRBD1 (6 bases). Germline CDR1 and CDR2: MNHEY and SVGAGI. CDR3 length equals 16 residues. V was shortened by 4 bases and J by 1 base, with 14 bases between the two germline ends. The CDR3 nucleotides read TGTGCCAGCAGTTCAGGGGCCAGTCTAAGCAATCAGCCCCAGCATTTT. Translated: CASSSGASLSNQPQHF.

The table lists this clonotype with a few counts. The chain uses TRBV29-1 and TRBJ1-2; the D gene is possibly TRBD1 (6 bases). This CDR3 has 11 residues. V gave up 5 bases and J gave up 8 bases, with 12 bases separating them. Germline CDR1 SQVTM, CDR2 ANQGSEA. For the CDR3, the DNA is TGCAGCGTTACCTCCAGGGGCGGCTACACCTTC. Protein sequence: CSVTSRGGYTF.

This clonotype was counted many times. The gene calls are TRBV29-1 and TRBJ2-1; 9 positions match TRBD2. CDR3 length: 15 amino acids. V shed 0 bases, J shed 11 bases, and the junction held 11 bases outside the gene matches. Germline CDR1 and CDR2: SQVTM and ANQGSEA. CDR3 sequence (DNA): TGCAGCGTTGAAGATAAAAGCGGGGGGCCCCCACAGCAGTTCTTC. Translated: CSVEDKSGGPPQQFF.

This clonotype was recorded many times. The chain has TRBV29-1 and TRBJ2-3; 7 bases are a match to TRBD1. V lost 7 bases, J lost 4 bases, and 2 bases stayed unmatched. CDR1 SQVTM and CDR2 ANQGSEA come from the germline V gene. The CDR3 is 11 amino acids. The CDR3 protein is CSGQGADTQYF. CDR3 DNA sequence: TGCAGCGGGCAGGGGGCAGATACGCAGTATTTT.

This clonotype was seen at least ten times. The rearrangement uses TRBV12-3 or TRBV12-4 and TRBJ1-1; TRBD1 aligns across 7 bases. This CDR3 region has 14 residues. V shed 6 bases, J shed 0 bases, and the junction held 4 bases outside the gene matches. The CDR3 loop is CASSPGTVNTEAFF. The CDR3 DNA reads TGTGCCAGCAGCCCGGGGACAGTGAACACTGAAGCTTTCTTT.

The table lists this clonotype with a few counts. The chain carries TRBV29-1 and TRBJ2-7; D gene unclear. The CDR3 contains 13 residues. CDR1 is SQVTM and CDR2 is ANQGSEA in the germline V gene. The V end was cut by 4 bases, the J end by 0 bases, with 10 bases between. The CDR3 is CSVVGWSSYEQYF. In DNA, the CDR3 is TGCAGCGTTGTGGGTTGGAGCTCCTACGAGCAGTACTTC.

This clonotype has just a few counts. V gene TRBV5-1 combines with J gene TRBJ2-1, with D possibly TRBD2 on 5 matching bases. The germline gives CDR1 SGHRS, CDR2 YFSETQ. The ends were cut back, 3 bases at V and 7 bases at J, with 14 bases in the middle. CDR3 length equals 14 residues. CDR3: CASSSRGLGNEQFF. The CDR3 region has the DNA TGCGCCAGCAGCTCACGCGGGCTTGGGAATGAGCAGTTCTTC.

This clonotype was counted many times. This chain links TRBV7-3 with TRBJ2-2; 8 bases are shared with TRBD1. Germline loops: CDR1 SGHTA, CDR2 FQGTGA. This CDR3 is built from 15 residues. The V gene end was trimmed by 1 base and the J gene end by 6 bases; junction bases not matched to a gene: 4. Here the CDR3 DNA reads TGTGCCAGCAGCTTAAGTCAGGGGGCGTCCGGGGAGCTGTTTTTT. Protein sequence: CASSLSQGASGELFF.

The chain uses TRBV12-3 or TRBV12-4 and TRBJ2-1; D not resolved. Trimming pared 5 bases from V and 4 bases from J, leaving 6 bases between. The CDR3 extends over 12 amino acids. CDR3: CASSQNYNEQFF. CDR3 nucleotide sequence: TGTGCCAGCAGTCAGAATTACAATGAGCAGTTCTTC.

This clonotype was detected ten times or more. The chain has TRBV5-1 and TRBJ2-5, with D perhaps being TRBD1 or TRBD2 (7 bases each). Germline values: CDR1 SGHRS, CDR2 YFSETQ. This CDR3 spans 14 amino acids. V dropped 7 bases and J dropped 4 bases, with 17 bases sitting between them. This CDR3 is CASQNDREGETQYF. As DNA, the CDR3 is TGCGCCAGCCAGAACGACAGGGAGGGAGAGACCCAGTACTTC.

In its sample, this clonotype was seen many times. V and J are TRBV10-3 and TRBJ1-1, with 9 bases lining up with TRBD1. V was clipped by 10 bases and J by 7 bases; unmatched bases: 7. The CDR3 is 12 amino acids. Germline assignment: CDR1 ENHRY and CDR2 SYGVKD. As DNA, the CDR3 is TGTGCCAGCGGACAGGGGAGGGGTGAAGCTTTCTTT. It specifies CASGQGRGEAFF.

This clonotype has a handful of counts. The rearrangement links TRBV5-1 to TRBJ1-6; 10 nucleotides match TRBD1. Germline V CDR1 and CDR2: SGHRS, YFSETQ. V lost 2 bases to trimming and J lost 8 bases; unmatched junction nucleotides: 4. This CDR3 region has 15 residues. The CDR3 bases are TGCGCCAGCAGCTTTTCCGGGACAGGGGATTCACCCCTCCACTTT. Its protein is CASSFSGTGDSPLHF.

The sample holds many counts of this clonotype. The genes are TRBV5-1 and TRBJ2-7, with 7 bases identical to TRBD1. Germline V gene lookup returns CDR1 SGHRS and CDR2 YFSETQ. This CDR3 comprises 15 residues. After removal of 5 bases from V and 3 bases from J, the junction contained 11 bases not matched to a gene. For the CDR3, the DNA is TGCGCCAGCAGTTCCGTAGGGGGCGGAAACTACGAGCAGTACTTC. Amino acid sequence: CASSSVGGGNYEQYF.

The genes are TRBV12-3 or TRBV12-4 and TRBJ2-5; D is ambiguous. This CDR3 contains 12 residues. V dropped 2 bases and J dropped 5 bases, with 6 bases sitting between them. This CDR3 reads CASSLKEETQYF. The CDR3 DNA follows: TGTGCCAGCAGTTTAAAGGAGGAGACCCAGTACTTC.

The rearrangement links TRBV15 to TRBJ2-7, with no clear D. The V and J ends lost 3 bases and 1 base respectively, with 10 bases between them. This CDR3 has 14 residues. Per germline, CDR1 LNHNV and CDR2 YYDKDF (reference sequence). In DNA form, the CDR3 reads TGTGCCACCAGCAGCAATGGGGTATCCTACGAGCAGTACTTC. Residues: CATSSNGVSYEQYF. Full variable domain (outside the CDR3, taken from reference TRBV15 and TRBJ2-7): DAMVIQNPRYQVTQFGKPVTLSCSQTLNHNVMYWYQQKSSQAPKLLFHYYDKDFNNEADTPDNFQSRRPNTSFCFLDIRSPGLGDTAMYLCATSSNGVSYEQYFGPGTRLTVT.

The gene calls are TRBV5-1 and TRBJ2-7, with 8 bases aligning to TRBD1. The germline V gene encodes CDR1 SGHRS and CDR2 YFSETQ. The V segment lost 3 bases and the J segment 5 bases; nucleotides outside the gene matches: 7. CDR3 length: 14 amino acids. CDR3 bases: TGCGCCAGCAGCTCTAGGCAGGGGGCCAACGAGCAGTACTTC. Translated, it gives CASSSRQGANEQYF.

The chain carries TRBV20-1 and TRBJ2-7, with TRBD2 identical over 9 bases. The length of the CDR3 is 15 residues. The germline gives CDR1 DFQATT, CDR2 SNEGSKA (reference sequence). The J segment lost 6 bases and the V segment lost 1 base, leaving 10 bases of the junction unmatched. The CDR3 loop reads CSARGERGAVPEQYF. CDR3 nucleotides: TGCAGTGCTAGAGGGGAGCGGGGGGCTGTTCCCGAGCAGTACTTC.

The rearrangement links TRBV20-1 to TRBJ2-3; D may correspond to TRBD1 or TRBD2 (5 bases each). Germline V CDR1 and CDR2: DFQATT, SNEGSKA (reference sequence). The CDR3 loop spans 15 amino acids. V was cut by 5 bases and J by 3 bases, with 18 bases left in between. This chain's CDR3 is CSAPRGRTFTDTQYF. The CDR3 region has the DNA TGCAGTGCTCCTCGGGGCAGGACTTTTACAGATACGCAGTATTTT.

The chain joins TRBV12-3 or TRBV12-4 to TRBJ1-2; D not resolved. The CDR3 loop spans 13 amino acids. The V gene lost 3 bases and the J gene lost 8 bases, with 13 bases spanning the gap. This chain's CDR3 is CASSFLGSDGYTF. The CDR3 nucleotides read TGTGCCAGCAGTTTTTTGGGGTCGGACGGCTACACCTTC.

This clonotype was counted many times. This rearrangement joins TRBV10-3 to TRBJ2-2; D perhaps matches TRBD1 (6 bases). Germline V CDR1 and CDR2: ENHRY, SYGVKD. V was clipped by 4 bases and J by 2 bases, with 8 bases between them. The CDR3 is 14 residues long. Written as DNA, the CDR3 is TGTGCCATCAGTGGACAGGCCAACACCGGGGAGCTGTTTTTT. Amino acids: CAISGQANTGELFF.

This clonotype has just a few counts. V and J are TRBV20-1 and TRBJ2-1, with 8 bases that match TRBD2. Trimming removed 0 bases from V and 3 bases from J; junction bases left unmatched: 7. The germline CDR1 and CDR2 sequences are DFQATT and SNEGSKA (reference sequence). The CDR3 has 16 amino acids. This chain's CDR3 is CSARDGRTSYYNEQFF. For the CDR3, the DNA is TGCAGTGCTAGAGATGGGAGGACTAGCTACTACAATGAGCAGTTCTTC.

This clonotype was counted a few times. The chain is built from TRBV29-1 and TRBJ1-4; no clear D gene. The ends were cut back, 7 bases at V and 10 bases at J, with 13 bases in the middle. CDR1 SQVTM and CDR2 ANQGSEA come from the germline V gene. The length of the CDR3 is 11 residues. CDR3: CSAGVSGKLFF. The CDR3 bases are TGCAGCGCAGGCGTCAGTGGAAAACTGTTTTTT.